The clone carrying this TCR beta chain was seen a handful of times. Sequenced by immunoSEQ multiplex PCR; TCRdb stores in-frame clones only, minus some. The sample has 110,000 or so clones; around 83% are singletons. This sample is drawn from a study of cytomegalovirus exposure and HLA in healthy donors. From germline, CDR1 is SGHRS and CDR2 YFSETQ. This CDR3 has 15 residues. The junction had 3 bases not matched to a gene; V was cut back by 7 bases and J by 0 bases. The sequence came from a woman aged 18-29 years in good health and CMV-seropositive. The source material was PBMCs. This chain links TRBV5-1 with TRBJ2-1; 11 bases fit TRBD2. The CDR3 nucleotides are TGCGCCAGCCAGACTAGCGGGACCTCCTACAATGAGCAGTTCTTC. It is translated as CASQTSGTSYNEQFF.